This T cell receptor (beta chain) was obtained from a study of neurological immune-mediated disorders. Study-wide findings and caveats: Phylogenetic grouping assigned the repertoires of 18 of 34 multiple sclerosis patients to a single cluster of related CDR3 sequences. This cluster may be a repertoire-level signature.

To note about this clonotype: Its antigen remains unknown. This may be a read error, as it is one base from a much larger clone.

The CDR3 loop spans 15 amino acids. Germline V CDR1 and CDR2: SGHKS, YYEKEE (reference sequence). Each TCR transcript was tagged with a 10-nucleotide random UMI during 5'RACE. In TCRdb, the 5' RACE reads were re-called with MiXCR into one record per CDR3 protein. Among tens of thousands of distinct CDR3 sequences listed, about 4% were seen once. Sequences were obtained from PBMCs. The origin of this receptor is a man aged 30-40 years with multiple sclerosis. The gene calls are TRBV5-5 and TRBJ2-1; maybe TRBD1 (6 bases). CDR3: CASSLVGQKYNGQFF. DNA of the CDR3: TGTGCCAGCAGCTTGGTGGGACAAAAATACAATGGGCAGTTCTTC.